This TCR beta chain was documented in a study of graft-versus-host responses after intestinal transplantation. The wider study: Transplant recipients had multivisceral, liver-intestinal, or isolated intestinal grafts. Study results and caveats: In patients with graft-donor T cell macrochimerism, allograft graft-versus-host to host-versus-graft clonal ratios were high.

In regard to this clone: Antigen: not known.

TCRdb's copy holds only in-frame clones and misses some; the assay was immunoSEQ multiplex PCR. The profile shows 25,000 to 35,000 clones, 87% of them singletons. The CDR3 spans 18 residues. V gave up 5 bases and J gave up 1 base, with 22 bases separating them. Germline V CDR1 and CDR2: SGHAT, FQNNGV. V and J are TRBV11-2 and TRBJ2-3; perhaps D is TRBD1 or TRBD2 (5 bases each). The receptor comes from a human patient who received an intestinal transplant, so some T cells may come from the graft donor. Sequenced material: PBMCs, taken around 480 days after intestinal transplantation. The CDR3, as DNA: TGTGCCAGCAGCAGAAAGGGGCTTTGGGACGCCGGCACAGATACGCAGTATTTT. It is translated as CASSRKGLWDAGTDTQYF.